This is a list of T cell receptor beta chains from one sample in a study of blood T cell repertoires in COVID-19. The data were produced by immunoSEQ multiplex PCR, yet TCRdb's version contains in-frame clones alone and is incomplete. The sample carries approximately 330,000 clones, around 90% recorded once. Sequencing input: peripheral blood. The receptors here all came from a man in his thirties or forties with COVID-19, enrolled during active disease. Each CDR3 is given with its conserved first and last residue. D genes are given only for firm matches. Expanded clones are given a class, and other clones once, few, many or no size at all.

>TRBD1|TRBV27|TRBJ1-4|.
CASTGTGGQTNEKLFF
TGTGCCAGTACCGGGACAGGGGGTCAAACTAATGAAAAACTGTTTTTT
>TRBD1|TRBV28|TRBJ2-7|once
CASSFLLGQSSLEQYF
TGTGCCAGCAGTTTTTTGCTGGGACAGTCATCGCTCGAGCAGTACTTC
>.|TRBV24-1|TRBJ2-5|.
CATSVQETQYF
TGTGCCACCAGTGTCCAGGAGACCCAGTACTTC
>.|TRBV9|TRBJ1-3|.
CASSLHPESGNTIYF
TGTGCCAGCAGCCTTCATCCCGAGTCTGGAAACACCATATATTTT
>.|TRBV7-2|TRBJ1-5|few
CATSLQVNQPQHF
TGTGCCACCTCTTTGCAGGTTAATCAGCCCCAGCATTTT
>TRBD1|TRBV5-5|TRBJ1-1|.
CASSEPYRGGNTEAFF
TGTGCCAGCAGCGAGCCGTACAGGGGTGGGAACACTGAAGCTTTCTTT
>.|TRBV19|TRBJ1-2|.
CASSPDMVGYTF
TGTGCCAGTAGTCCTGACATGGTTGGCTACACCTTC
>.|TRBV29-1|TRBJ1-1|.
CSAYRLNTEAFF
TGCAGCGCCTACAGGTTGAACACTGAAGCTTTCTTT
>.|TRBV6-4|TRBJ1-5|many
CASSEDTEGNQPQHF
TGTGCCAGCAGTGAAGATACCGAGGGAAATCAGCCCCAGCATTTT
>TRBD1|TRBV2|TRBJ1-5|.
CAMGTGGNRGNQPQHF
TGTGCCATGGGGACAGGGGGCAATAGGGGCAATCAGCCCCAGCATTTT
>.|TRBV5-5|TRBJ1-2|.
CASSPWTVNYGYTF
TGTGCCAGCAGCCCGTGGACAGTTAACTATGGCTACACCTTC
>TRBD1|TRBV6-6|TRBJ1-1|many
CASRQFGQGSEAFF
TGTGCCAGCAGGCAGTTTGGACAGGGTTCTGAAGCTTTCTTT
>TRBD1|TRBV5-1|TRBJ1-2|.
CASSYPGTANYGYTF
TGCGCCAGCAGCTACCCCGGGACAGCTAACTATGGCTACACCTTC
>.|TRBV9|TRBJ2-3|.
CASSVATADTQYF
TGTGCCAGCAGCGTAGCAACGGCAGATACGCAGTATTTT
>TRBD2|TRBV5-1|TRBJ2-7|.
CASSPVPVAGGLSYEQYF
TGCGCCAGCAGCCCCGTGCCCGTAGCGGGAGGCCTATCCTACGAGCAGTACTTC
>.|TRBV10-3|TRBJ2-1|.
CAISEVTARGNEQFF
TGTGCCATCAGTGAGGTTACTGCCCGCGGGAATGAGCAGTTCTTC
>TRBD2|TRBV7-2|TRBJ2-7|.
CASSSTGLAAYEQYF
TGTGCCAGCAGCTCAACCGGACTAGCGGCCTACGAGCAGTACTTC
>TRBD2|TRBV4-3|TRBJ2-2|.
CASSQARVAGAGELFF
TGCGCCAGCTCCCAGGCCCGCGTAGCGGGAGCTGGGGAGCTGTTTTTT
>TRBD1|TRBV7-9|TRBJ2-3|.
CASSLARGHTDTQYF
TGTGCCAGCAGCTTGGCCAGGGGGCACACAGATACGCAGTATTTT
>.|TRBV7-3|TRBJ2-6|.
CASSLQGMGANVLTF
TGTGCCAGCAGCTTACAGGGGATGGGGGCCAACGTCCTGACTTTC